This TCR beta chain emerged from a study of human thymus T cells. Points from the study as a whole: Unrelated individuals had highly overlapping thymic repertoires, as reported in related research.

The CDR3 covers 13 residues. Thymus was obtained from resections taken during corrective heart surgery. Libraries were prepared by immunoSEQ multiplex PCR; TCRdb keeps only in-frame clonotypes and omits some of them. The sample yields tens of thousands of clones, 85% to 95% seen once. In regard to this clone: The antigen is not known.

The rearrangement links TRBV12-2 to TRBJ2-1. TRBV12-2 is a pseudogene locus. Material for sequencing was thymus tissue. The TCR originated in a girl in the first two years of life with a congenital heart defect but otherwise immunologically healthy. CDR3 sequence: CASSRTGNNEQFF. The CDR3 DNA sequence: TGTGCAAGTTCCAGGACGGGTAACAATGAGCAGTTCTTC.